What follows are 2 T cell receptor beta chains derived from one specimen sequenced in a study of T cells in localized non-small cell lung cancer. Method: immunoSEQ multiplex PCR; TCRdb's copy keeps in-frame clones and lacks some. The sample records roughly 3,200 clones, 29% being singletons. Sequences were derived from lung tumor tissue, sampled before any cancer treatment. These receptors all stem from a man aged 40 to 70 with stage III lung adenocarcinoma.

This clone was observed a handful of times. The rearrangement joins TRBV11-3 to TRBJ2-7; 7 positions match TRBD2. The CDR3 is 16 amino acids. Looked up from germline, CDR1 is SGHNT and CDR2 is YENEEA. The V segment lost 0 bases and the J segment 2 bases; nucleotides outside the gene matches: 7. Here the CDR3 DNA reads TGTGCCAGCAGCTTAGAGGTAGCGGGTTGGGCCTACGAGCAGTACTTC. Protein sequence: CASSLEVAGWAYEQYF.

This clone has just a few counts. The gene calls are TRBV9 and TRBJ1-1, with unresolved D. The CDR3 length is 15 residues. Germline CDR1 is SGDLS and CDR2 is YYNGEE. The V end lost 0 bases, the J end lost 0 bases, and 9 bases lay between the germline ends. The CDR3 DNA sequence: TGTGCCAGCAGCGTAGATGGGCGCATGAACACTGAAGCTTTCTTT. It specifies CASSVDGRMNTEAFF.